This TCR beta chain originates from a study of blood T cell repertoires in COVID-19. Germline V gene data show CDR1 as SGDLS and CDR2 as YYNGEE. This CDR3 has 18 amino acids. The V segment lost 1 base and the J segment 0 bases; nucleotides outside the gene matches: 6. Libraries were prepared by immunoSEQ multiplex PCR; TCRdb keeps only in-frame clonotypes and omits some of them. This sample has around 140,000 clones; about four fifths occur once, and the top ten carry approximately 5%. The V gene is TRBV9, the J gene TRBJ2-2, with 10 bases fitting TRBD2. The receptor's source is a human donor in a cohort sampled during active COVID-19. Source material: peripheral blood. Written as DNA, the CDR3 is TGTGCCAGCAGCGTAAGGGGTACTAGCGGGACGAACACCGGGGAGCTGTTTTTT. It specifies CASSVRGTSGTNTGELFF.